The subject of this entry is one TCR beta chain. Trimming at V came to 7 bases and at J to 2 bases, leaving 19 bases not matched to a gene. This CDR3 is 18 amino acids long. CDR1 and CDR2 (germline): SGHNT, YENEEA. The source of the sample is a study of blood T cell repertoires in COVID-19. Study at large: PBMCs, B-cell-depleted T cells, or T cells provided the cDNA or gDNA that made up the material.

Original analysis: Estimation of nucleated cell counts relied on the amplification of reference gene primers. Libraries were prepared by immunoSEQ multiplex PCR; TCRdb keeps only in-frame clonotypes and omits some of them. V, J and clone size reflect that table, while D and trimming were determined from the DNA. In the table there are roughly 100,000 clones, nearly 90% of which are singletons. This chain links TRBV11-3 with TRBJ2-7; 8 bases align to TRBD1. The clonotype originates from a man in his fifties or sixties with active COVID-19. Sequenced sample: peripheral blood. The CDR3 sequence: CASMRPGQDMGIAYEQYF. The DNA for the CDR3 is TGTGCCAGCATGCGACCGGGACAGGATATGGGGATAGCCTACGAGCAGTACTTC.